The clone carrying this T cell receptor (beta chain) was detected only once. These data belong to a study of blood T cell repertoires in COVID-19. V was pared by 5 bases and J by 10 bases, with 20 bases between. The CDR3 totals 15 residues. The germline gives CDR1 MDHEN, CDR2 SYDVKM. Participants were aged roughly 18 to 89 years from around 26 US areas. Donors in Cohort 3 counted as recovered after two negative PCRs, clearance, or symptom resolution. Profiling relied on immunoSEQ multiplex PCR, and the TCRdb table lists in-frame clones only, not all of them. Altogether approximately 170,000 clones are present, over 75% being singletons, with the ten largest covering roughly 0.82%.

V usage is TRBV28 and J usage is TRBJ1-4, with D tentatively TRBD1 (5 bases). The sequenced sample was PBMCs or T cells enriched from blood (not recorded which). The clonotype originates from a woman aged 18-29 years who had recovered from COVID-19. Written as DNA, the CDR3 is TGTGCCAGCAGTCCCCCGGGGAGGGGTTTAGGAAAACTGTTTTTT. This gives the protein CASSPPGRGLGKLFF.